Below, 28 T cell receptor beta chains from the same sample are listed, as sequenced in a study of T cell changes during pregnancy in multiple sclerosis (dated by TCRdb to the late 2010s). The protocol used for the library was the immunoSEQ multiplex PCR assay. The immuneACCESS repertoire file appears here via TCRdb, limited to in-frame rearrangements. These files lack a portion of the clones; in checked studies, under half of the deficit traces to unresolved V genes, and the cause of the others is not known. The sample contains 85,000 to 90,000 clones, 75% to 95% of them found a single time. Under 2% of the sample comes from the top ten. Here the sequenced sample was peripheral blood, taken in the first trimester of pregnancy. Receptors originate from a female donor in good health, enrolled as a control in a pregnancy study.

V usage is TRBV27 and J usage is TRBJ2-7; a possible D gene is TRBD2 (6 bases). Germline CDR1 and CDR2: MNHEY and SMNVEV (reference sequence). The V end was cut by 0 bases, the J end by 2 bases, with 11 bases between. The CDR3 runs 15 residues. CDR3 residues: CASSLSVRGTYEQYF. The DNA for the CDR3 is TGTGCCAGCAGTTTATCGGTCCGGGGGACCTACGAGCAGTACTTC.

J is TRBJ1-2 and V is TRBV4-3; D uncertain. Germline V CDR1 and CDR2: LGHNA, YSLEER. The V gene lost 4 bases and the J gene lost 4 bases, with 13 bases spanning the gap. This CDR3 is built from 14 residues. The CDR3 nucleotides are TGCGCCAGCAGCCTCGCGGTCGAAGGCTATGGCTACACCTTC. Translated, it gives CASSLAVEGYGYTF.

The chain carries TRBV28 and TRBJ2-5; 8 nucleotides line up with TRBD2. Germline values: CDR1 MDHEN, CDR2 SYDVKM. V shed 1 base, J shed 1 base, and the junction held 8 bases outside the gene matches. The CDR3 contains 17 residues. CDR3 DNA: TGTGCCAGCAGTTTATTTCCAAGCGGGGGACCCCAAGAGACCCAGTACTTC. This codes for CASSLFPSGGPQETQYF.

The rearrangement links TRBV19 to TRBJ2-7; possible D gene TRBD2, 6 bases. The ends were cut back, 6 bases at V and 3 bases at J, with 9 bases in the middle. Germline V gene lookup returns CDR1 LNHDA and CDR2 SQIVND (reference sequence). The CDR3 is 12 amino acids. The CDR3 nucleotides read TGTGCCAGTAGCGCGGGGTTCTACGAGCAGTACTTC. It translates to CASSAGFYEQYF.

The chain joins TRBV6-6 to TRBJ1-6, with TRBD1 identical over 7 bases. After removal of 6 bases from V and 5 bases from J, the junction contained 4 bases not matched to a gene. This CDR3 is built from 14 residues. Germline V gives CDR1 MNHNY, CDR2 SVGAGI (reference sequence). CDR3 in amino acids: CASRGQSDNSPLHF. The CDR3 DNA reads as TGTGCCAGCAGGGGACAGTCGGATAATTCACCCCTCCACTTT.

V and J are TRBV15 and TRBJ2-1, with a weak D call TRBD2 (5 bases). In germline, CDR1 is LNHNV, CDR2 YYDKDF (reference sequence). The V gene lost 0 bases and the J gene lost 7 bases, with 16 bases spanning the gap. CDR3 length: 16 amino acids. CDR3 nucleotide sequence: TGTGCCACCAGCAGAGATTTCCAGTCCGGGGAGAATGAGCAGTTCTTC. This sequence encodes CATSRDFQSGENEQFF.

The genes are TRBV7-3 and TRBJ2-1, with 7 bases fitting TRBD2. The V gene's germline CDR1 is SGHTA and CDR2 FQGTGA. The V and J ends lost 5 bases and 4 bases, in that order; junction bases with no gene match: 17. The CDR3 loop spans 18 amino acids. The chain's CDR3 is CASSKRADRGGTYNEQFF. As DNA, the CDR3 is TGTGCCAGCAGCAAAAGGGCCGACCGCGGGGGAACATACAATGAGCAGTTCTTC.

The rearrangement joins TRBV9 to TRBJ1-1; no clear D. V was clipped by 2 bases and J by 1 base, with 6 bases between them. The CDR3 spans 13 residues. Germline CDR1 and CDR2: SGDLS and YYNGEE. CDR3 in DNA: TGTGCCAGCAGCGTCGAAGCGAACACTGAAGCTTTCTTT. Translating it yields CASSVEANTEAFF.

The V gene is TRBV5-1, the J gene TRBJ1-2; tentative D call: TRBD1 (5 bases). V dropped 1 base and J dropped 5 bases, with 9 bases sitting between them. CDR3 length: 13 residues. CDR1 SGHRS and CDR2 YFSETQ come from the germline V gene. The CDR3 here is CASSLTRGYGYTF. The CDR3 bases are TGCGCCAGCAGCTTGACAAGGGGATATGGCTACACCTTC.

The J gene is TRBJ1-4, the V gene TRBV5-5; D uncertain. Germline V lookup: CDR1 SGHKS, CDR2 YYEKEE (reference sequence). The CDR3 is 17 residues long. Trimming shortened V by 4 bases and J by 2 bases, and 18 bases separated the two germline ends. The chain's CDR3 is CASSLILSSGTNEKLFF. Written as DNA, the CDR3 is TGTGCCAGCAGCCTGATTCTTAGCAGCGGGACTAATGAAAAACTGTTTTTT.

The rearrangement links TRBV10-3 to TRBJ2-7; 12 bases map to TRBD1. Germline CDR1 is ENHRY and CDR2 is SYGVKD. J was trimmed by 7 bases and V by 6 bases; bases with no gene match: 13. CDR3 length: 16 amino acids. The CDR3 is CAIRFQPGQGAWEQYF. The CDR3 coding sequence is TGTGCCATCAGGTTCCAACCGGGACAGGGGGCTTGGGAGCAGTACTTC.

This rearrangement joins TRBV7-2 to TRBJ2-7, with 7 nucleotides matching TRBD2. The V and J ends lost 5 bases and 3 bases, in that order; junction bases with no gene match: 7. From germline, CDR1 is SGHTA and CDR2 FQGNSA. This CDR3 contains 14 residues. The chain's CDR3 is CASSPSSGNYEQYF. In DNA, the CDR3 is TGTGCCAGCAGCCCCTCTAGCGGAAACTACGAGCAGTACTTC.

The chain employs TRBV7-2 and TRBJ1-4; 9 bases agree with TRBD1. The CDR3 contains 15 residues. V trimming: 7 bases; J trimming: 10 bases; junction bases outside the gene matches: 13. Per germline, CDR1 SGHTA and CDR2 FQGNSA. CDR3 amino acids: CASTETGTGFRKLFF. Written as DNA, the CDR3 is TGTGCCAGCACCGAAACCGGGACAGGGTTCCGAAAACTGTTTTTT. Variable domain in full (rest from reference TRBV7-2 and TRBJ1-4): GAGVSQSPSNKVTEKGKDVELRCDPISGHTALYWYRQSLGQGLEFLIYFQGNSAPDKSGLPSDRFSAERTGGSVSTLTIQRTQQEDSAVYLCASTETGTGFRKLFFGSGTQLSVL.

V is TRBV9 and J is TRBJ2-1; no clear D gene. The germline V gene has CDR1 SGDLS and CDR2 YYNGEE. CDR3 length equals 15 residues. Trimming removed 0 bases from V and 6 bases from J, with 13 bases in between. The CDR3 DNA reads TGTGCCAGCAGCGTAGACAGACCCACCTCCAATGAGCAGTTCTTC. As protein: CASSVDRPTSNEQFF.

The V gene is TRBV12-2, the J gene TRBJ1-5; the table names TRBD1, a call not compared with the DNA. TRBV12-2 is marked as a pseudogene. CDR3 length: 14 residues. The CDR3 sequence: CASRKGHSNQPQHF. CDR3 coding DNA: TGTGCAAGTCGCAAGGGGCATAGCAATCAGCCCCAGCATTTT.

The rearrangement uses TRBV4-3 and TRBJ1-4; maybe TRBD1 (5 bases). Trimming removed 0 bases at V and 8 bases at J, with 10 bases between. This CDR3 has 14 residues. The V gene's germline CDR1 is LGHNA and CDR2 YSLEER. The CDR3 DNA sequence: TGCGCCAGCAGCCAAGATATTCGGGGGGAAAAACTGTTTTTT. It specifies CASSQDIRGEKLFF.

V and J are TRBV18 and TRBJ1-1; TRBD1 might be the D (6 bases). Trimming stripped 2 bases from V and 4 bases from J, with 8 bases between. The germline gives CDR1 KGHSH, CDR2 LQKENI. CDR3 length: 13 amino acids. CDR3 coding DNA: TGTGCCAGCTCACCAGGCAGGGGCACTGAAGCTTTCTTT. Its protein product is CASSPGRGTEAFF.

J is TRBJ1-1 and V is TRBV27, with TRBD1 identical over 8 bases. The ends lost 2 bases at V and 2 bases at J; junction bases unmatched: 4. The CDR3 is 15 amino acids. Germline CDR1 and CDR2: MNHEY and SMNVEV (reference sequence). The CDR3 spells CASSLRTGLNTEAFF. The CDR3 coding sequence is TGTGCCAGCAGTTTAAGGACAGGGTTAAACACTGAAGCTTTCTTT.

The chain links TRBV4-1 to TRBJ2-7; 7 nucleotides agree with TRBD1. J gave up 9 bases and V 0 bases, and 5 bases lay outside the gene matches. This CDR3 region has 13 residues. Germline V gene data show CDR1 as MGHRA and CDR2 as YSYEKL. The CDR3 DNA follows: TGCGCCAGCAGCCAAGATCGGGACAGCCTGCAGTACTTC. Translating gives CASSQDRDSLQYF.

The chain combines TRBV6-5 with TRBJ1-3; 7 bases match TRBD1. This CDR3 has 15 residues. J gave up 4 bases and V 0 bases, and 3 bases lay outside the gene matches. Per germline, CDR1 MNHEY and CDR2 SVGAGI. The CDR3 sequence is CASSYSIRGGNTIYF. CDR3 DNA sequence: TGTGCCAGCAGTTACTCGATCAGGGGGGGAAACACCATATATTTT.

J is TRBJ1-1 and V is TRBV25-1; D might be TRBD1 (5 bases). The V end lost 1 base, the J end lost 3 bases, and 9 bases lay between the germline ends. The CDR3 runs to 14 residues. CDR1 and CDR2 (germline): MGHDK, SYGVNS. DNA of the CDR3: TGTGCCAGCAGTGAATCGGGGGGTTACACTGAAGCTTTCTTT. It is translated as CASSESGGYTEAFF.

This clone has just one count. This chain connects TRBV13 to TRBJ2-4; maybe TRBD1 (5 bases). CDR3 length equals 15 residues. CDR1 and CDR2 from the germline V gene are PRHDT and FYEKMQ (reference sequence). Trimming pared 0 bases from V and 7 bases from J, leaving 13 bases between. The CDR3 loop is CASSLGVGPRNIQYF. DNA for the CDR3: TGTGCCAGCAGCTTAGGAGTGGGGCCAAGGAACATTCAGTACTTC.

This rearrangement joins TRBV9 to TRBJ2-7; a possible D gene is TRBD1 (6 bases). V was trimmed by 0 bases and J by 3 bases, leaving 13 bases between them. This CDR3 is 15 amino acids long. CDR1 is SGDLS, CDR2 YYNGEE, per germline. The CDR3 coding sequence is TGTGCCAGCAGCGTAGGGCAGGGGAGATTCTACGAGCAGTACTTC. It translates to CASSVGQGRFYEQYF.

The chain joins TRBV29-1 to TRBJ1-2, with 8 bases fitting TRBD1. CDR1 and CDR2 from the germline V gene are SQVTM and ANQGSEA. V trimming: 6 bases; J trimming: 1 base; junction bases outside the gene matches: 13. This CDR3 spans 16 amino acids. The CDR3 region is CSVVGPGTGINYGYTF. DNA for the CDR3: TGCAGCGTCGTTGGCCCCGGGACAGGTATTAACTATGGCTACACCTTC.

The chain couples TRBV10-3 to TRBJ2-2, with D possibly matching TRBD1 (7 bases). Deletions cut 0 bases from V and 3 bases from J, with 14 bases between. The CDR3 has 17 amino acids. Germline V gene lookup returns CDR1 ENHRY and CDR2 SYGVKD. The chain's CDR3 is CAISESGGRGDTGELFF. The DNA of the CDR3 is TGTGCCATCAGTGAGTCCGGTGGCAGGGGGGACACCGGGGAGCTGTTTTTT.

The chain joins TRBV19 to TRBJ1-6; TRBD1 aligns across 9 bases. The ends lost 4 bases at V and 7 bases at J; junction bases unmatched: 2. Germline-derived CDR1 and CDR2 are LNHDA and SQIVND (reference sequence). The CDR3 contains 14 residues. The CDR3 loop reads CASSKGQGNSPLHF. Here the CDR3 DNA reads TGTGCCAGTAGTAAAGGACAGGGGAATTCACCCCTCCACTTT.

J is TRBJ2-5 and V is TRBV7-8; D is possibly TRBD2 (5 bases). Trimming removed 3 bases at V and 9 bases at J, with 11 bases between. The CDR3 has 12 amino acids. In germline, CDR1 is SGHVS, CDR2 FQNEAQ. The CDR3 spells CASSFSLEAQYF. Here the CDR3 DNA reads TGTGCCAGCAGCTTTTCGCTGGAGGCCCAGTACTTC.

This sequence joins TRBV5-1 and TRBJ2-7; D possibly corresponds to TRBD1 (5 bases). Germline CDR1 reads SGHRS; CDR2 reads YFSETQ. Trimming removed 3 bases from V and 8 bases from J, with 18 bases in between. There are 14 residues in the CDR3. CDR3 in DNA: TGCGCCAGCAGCTCGTCCCTCTCCAGGGCACAGCAGTACTTC. Its protein is CASSSSLSRAQQYF.